These 8 T cell receptor beta chains share one sample of origin, sequenced in a study of identifying expanded T cells in peripheral blood. Profiled with immunoSEQ multiplex PCR; TCRdb holds only in-frame clones, not every one. Of roughly 90,000 clones listed, roughly 84% are singletons. Sequenced: blood. The receptors were sampled from a person aged 18-69 years in good health.

The rearrangement links TRBV6-5 to TRBJ1-6; no reliable D call. The germline V gene has CDR1 MNHEY and CDR2 SVGAGI. The V end was cut by 3 bases, the J end by 8 bases, with 14 bases between. The CDR3 spans 15 residues. The CDR3 DNA reads as TGTGCCAGCAGTTATGATTCTACGGAACATTCACCCCTCCACTTT. It codes for CASSYDSTEHSPLHF.

V and J are TRBV25-1 and TRBJ1-4; 10 nucleotides agree with TRBD1. The CDR3 has 15 residues. Germline-derived CDR1 and CDR2 are MGHDK and SYGVNS. Trimming at V came to 3 bases and at J to 7 bases, leaving 5 bases not matched to a gene. The CDR3 loop is CASSDSGQGSEKLFF. CDR3 coding DNA: TGTGCCAGCAGTGATTCGGGACAGGGGAGTGAAAAACTGTTTTTT.

V usage is TRBV7-6 and J usage is TRBJ2-3; D not certain. Germline-derived CDR1 and CDR2 are SGHVS and FNYEAQ. The ends were cut back, 4 bases at V and 6 bases at J, with 11 bases in the middle. The CDR3 runs to 13 residues. The CDR3 region is CASSSPRSDTQYF. CDR3 nucleotides: TGTGCCAGCAGCTCCCCCCGGTCCGATACGCAGTATTTT.

The rearrangement uses TRBV19 and TRBJ2-2; TRBD1 matches at 9 bases. The V gene end was trimmed by 6 bases and the J gene end by 3 bases; junction bases not matched to a gene: 8. Per the germline V gene, CDR1 is LNHDA and CDR2 is SQIVND (reference sequence). The CDR3 runs 16 residues. CDR3 sequence reads: CASRTRDRVYTGELFF. As DNA, the CDR3 is TGTGCCAGTAGGACCCGGGACAGGGTCTACACCGGGGAGCTGTTTTTT.

CDR3 nucleotides: TGTGCCAGTAGCCTGGCACAGATAAGCACCGGGGAGCTGTTTTTT. The encoded protein is CASSLAQISTGELFF. The chain recombines TRBV19 with TRBJ2-2; the D is unclear. V lost 6 bases and J lost 4, with 15 bases in between. The CDR3 sequence is 15 residues long. Germline lookup yields CDR1 LNHDA and CDR2 SQIVND (reference sequence).

This chain connects TRBV27 to TRBJ2-1; no clear D. The germline V gene encodes CDR1 MNHEY and CDR2 SMNVEV (reference sequence). V was clipped by 7 bases and J by 10 bases, with 17 bases between them. The CDR3 totals 13 residues. The CDR3 DNA reads TGTGCCAGCACCCCCCCGGACCGCCGGGAGCAGTTCTTC. It specifies CASTPPDRREQFF.

The genes are TRBV18 and TRBJ2-3; D unresolved. Germline values: CDR1 KGHSH, CDR2 LQKENI. V was shortened by 6 bases and J by 0 bases, with 19 bases between the two germline ends. The CDR3 extends over 17 amino acids. The CDR3 spells CASSRRQKKTSTDTQYF. In nucleotides, the CDR3 is TGTGCCAGCTCGCGGCGTCAGAAAAAGACTAGCACAGATACGCAGTATTTT.

The chain carries TRBV7-8 and TRBJ2-2, with 7 bases matching TRBD1. This CDR3 is built from 18 residues. J was trimmed by 7 bases and V by 3 bases; bases with no gene match: 17. CDR1 is SGHVS and CDR2 is FQNEAQ in the germline V gene. The CDR3 nucleotides read TGTGCCAGCAGCTTTCAAATAACAGGGGCCAGGCGGAACGGGGAGCTGTTTTTT. It encodes CASSFQITGARRNGELFF.